These T cell receptor beta chains were read from a single sample in a study of control samples from healthy donors and cancer patients. Only in-frame clones appear in the TCRdb table, and some are missing; sequencing was by immunoSEQ multiplex PCR. The profile shows more than 150,000 clones, 90% to 95% of them singletons. Sequenced: blood. The source is a man aged 18 to 29 in good health. The CDR3 runs from the conserved cysteine through the conserved F or W. Each record gives: CDR3 length, D gene, V gene, J gene, clone size, CDR3 DNA, CDR3 protein. The D gene is left open where the match is weak. Not every row has a clone size; where given, it reads once, few, many or a size class.

len: 14; d_gene: -; v_gene: TRBV2; j_gene: TRBJ2-3; abundance: -; CDR3nt: TGTGCCAGCAGTGCGGTCACTTCCTCAGATACGCAGTATTTT; CDR3aa: CASSAVTSSDTQYF
len: 13; d_gene: -; v_gene: TRBV12-3/TRBV12-4; j_gene: TRBJ1-2; abundance: -; CDR3nt: TGTGCCAGCAGACCGGACAAGCCCTATGGCTACACCTTC; CDR3aa: CASRPDKPYGYTF
len: 11; d_gene: -; v_gene: TRBV20-1; j_gene: TRBJ1-2; abundance: -; CDR3nt: TGCAGTGCTAGAGAGGCCTATGGCTACACCTTC; CDR3aa: CSAREAYGYTF
len: 15; d_gene: -; v_gene: TRBV7-8; j_gene: TRBJ1-4; abundance: -; CDR3nt: TGTGCCAGCAGCCCCCTTCAGGGAATTAATGAAAAACTGTTTTTT; CDR3aa: CASSPLQGINEKLFF
len: 15; d_gene: TRBD1; v_gene: TRBV10-3; j_gene: TRBJ1-1; abundance: -; CDR3nt: TGTGCCATCAGTGAGAGACAGGGGGCTAATCTTGAAGCTTTCTTT; CDR3aa: CAISERQGANLEAFF
len: 16; d_gene: TRBD2; v_gene: TRBV18; j_gene: TRBJ2-7; abundance: -; CDR3nt: TGTGCCAGCTCAGCTAGCGGGGGGACCATTATCTACGAGCAGTACTTC; CDR3aa: CASSASGGTIIYEQYF
len: 14; d_gene: -; v_gene: TRBV6-5; j_gene: TRBJ2-7; abundance: -; CDR3nt: TGTGCCAGCAGTCCCCGTCGACTTTCCTACGAGCAGTACTTC; CDR3aa: CASSPRRLSYEQYF
len: 11; d_gene: -; v_gene: TRBV2; j_gene: TRBJ1-2; abundance: -; CDR3nt: TGTGCCAGCAGTTCAGGTGGGGGCTACACCTTC; CDR3aa: CASSSGGGYTF
len: 17; d_gene: TRBD1; v_gene: TRBV5-6; j_gene: TRBJ2-7; abundance: -; CDR3nt: TGTGCCAGCAGGGCGACTCGGGGACAGGGCGCCCTCCCCGAGCAGTACTTC; CDR3aa: CASRATRGQGALPEQYF
len: 11; d_gene: -; v_gene: TRBV30; j_gene: TRBJ1-6; abundance: -; CDR3nt: TGTGCCTGGGGCGAGGGATCACCCCTCCACTTT; CDR3aa: CAWGEGSPLHF
len: 14; d_gene: -; v_gene: TRBV18; j_gene: TRBJ1-1; abundance: -; CDR3nt: TGTGCCAGCTCACAACGGACAGCGAACACTGAAGCTTTCTTT; CDR3aa: CASSQRTANTEAFF
len: 16; d_gene: TRBD2; v_gene: TRBV24-1; j_gene: TRBJ2-1; abundance: once; CDR3nt: TGTGCCACCAGTGATAGCGGGGGCCCCTCCTACAATGAGCAGTTCTTC; CDR3aa: CATSDSGGPSYNEQFF
len: 15; d_gene: -; v_gene: TRBV3-1/TRBV3-2; j_gene: TRBJ1-6; abundance: -; CDR3nt: TGTGCCAGCAGCCAAGATGAGGCAAAATATTCACCCCTCCACTTT; CDR3aa: CASSQDEAKYSPLHF
len: 14; d_gene: -; v_gene: TRBV7-8; j_gene: TRBJ1-5; abundance: few; CDR3nt: TGTGCCAGCAGCCGAGACAGACTTAATCAGCCCCAGCATTTT; CDR3aa: CASSRDRLNQPQHF
len: 14; d_gene: -; v_gene: TRBV19; j_gene: TRBJ2-4; abundance: -; CDR3nt: TGTGCCAGTAGTGACTTCGCGGCCAAAAACATTCAGTACTTC; CDR3aa: CASSDFAAKNIQYF
len: 14; d_gene: -; v_gene: TRBV3-1/TRBV3-2; j_gene: TRBJ1-4; abundance: -; CDR3nt: TGTGCCAGCAGCCTTGATGCAACTAATGAAAAACTGTTTTTT; CDR3aa: CASSLDATNEKLFF
len: 13; d_gene: -; v_gene: TRBV6-2/TRBV6-3; j_gene: TRBJ2-1; abundance: -; CDR3nt: TGTGCCAGCAGCCCTACCCAAGGGGCTGAGCAGTTCTTC; CDR3aa: CASSPTQGAEQFF
len: 10; d_gene: -; v_gene: TRBV2; j_gene: TRBJ2-3; abundance: -; CDR3nt: TGTGCCAGCAGTGAAGCAGCTTTACGCTTT; CDR3aa: CASSEAALRF
len: 16; d_gene: TRBD2; v_gene: TRBV2; j_gene: TRBJ2-1; abundance: -; CDR3nt: TGTGCCAGCAGTGGATGGACTAGCGGTTACTACAATGAGCAGTTCTTC; CDR3aa: CASSGWTSGYYNEQFF
len: 13; d_gene: TRBD1; v_gene: TRBV2; j_gene: TRBJ1-5; abundance: -; CDR3nt: TGTGCCAGCAGTCCTCAGGGGGGTCAGCCCCAGCATTTT; CDR3aa: CASSPQGGQPQHF
len: 13; d_gene: -; v_gene: TRBV5-1; j_gene: TRBJ1-1; abundance: -; CDR3nt: TGCGCCAGCAGCTTATCCCGAAACACTGAAGCTTTCTTT; CDR3aa: CASSLSRNTEAFF
len: 15; d_gene: TRBD1; v_gene: TRBV3-1/TRBV3-2; j_gene: TRBJ1-2; abundance: -; CDR3nt: TGTGCCAGCAGCCCGAGGGACAGGGGGCACTATGGCTACACCTTC; CDR3aa: CASSPRDRGHYGYTF
len: 14; d_gene: -; v_gene: TRBV6-5; j_gene: TRBJ2-3; abundance: -; CDR3nt: TGTGCCAGCAGTTACTCGCAGTTAACAGATACGCAGTATTTT; CDR3aa: CASSYSQLTDTQYF
len: 15; d_gene: TRBD1; v_gene: TRBV29-1; j_gene: TRBJ2-7; abundance: -; CDR3nt: TGCAGCGTTGAAGGGGGGGACAGGGGCCTTTTGAAGCAGTACTTC; CDR3aa: CSVEGGDRGLLKQYF
len: 16; d_gene: -; v_gene: TRBV29-1; j_gene: TRBJ2-2; abundance: -; CDR3nt: TGCAGCGTTGAGGTGAACAGCCATGATGTTACCGGGGAGCTGTTTTTT; CDR3aa: CSVEVNSHDVTGELFF
len: 16; d_gene: -; v_gene: TRBV25-1; j_gene: TRBJ2-7; abundance: -; CDR3nt: TGTGCCAGCAGTGAAAATGGGGTCAGGGGTTTATACGAGCAGTACTTC; CDR3aa: CASSENGVRGLYEQYF
len: 13; d_gene: -; v_gene: TRBV7-8; j_gene: TRBJ1-1; abundance: -; CDR3nt: TGTGCCAGCAGTCAAACAAGGAACACTGAAGCTTTCTTT; CDR3aa: CASSQTRNTEAFF
len: 19; d_gene: -; v_gene: TRBV12-5; j_gene: TRBJ2-6; abundance: -; CDR3nt: TGTGCTAGTGGTTTTCCCTCCGACGGGGGCCAAACCGGGGCCAACGTCCTGACTTTC; CDR3aa: CASGFPSDGGQTGANVLTF
len: 14; d_gene: TRBD1; v_gene: TRBV7-9; j_gene: TRBJ1-1; abundance: -; CDR3nt: TGTGCCAGCAGCTTACCAGGGGGAAACACTGAAGCTTTCTTT; CDR3aa: CASSLPGGNTEAFF
len: 14; d_gene: -; v_gene: TRBV11-1; j_gene: TRBJ2-7; abundance: -; CDR3nt: TGTGCCAGCAGCTTAGTGTCTGCATCCTACGAGCAGTACTTC; CDR3aa: CASSLVSASYEQYF
len: 14; d_gene: -; v_gene: TRBV7-2; j_gene: TRBJ2-2; abundance: -; CDR3nt: TGTGCCAGCAGCTTAGGGGGGAACACCGGGGAGCTGTTTTTT; CDR3aa: CASSLGGNTGELFF
len: 15; d_gene: -; v_gene: TRBV30; j_gene: TRBJ1-1; abundance: once; CDR3nt: TGTGCCTGGAGTGTACTAATCAGCGGGGAAACTGAAGCTTTCTTT; CDR3aa: CAWSVLISGETEAFF
len: 13; d_gene: -; v_gene: TRBV20-1; j_gene: TRBJ2-2; abundance: -; CDR3nt: TGCAGTGCTAGTGAGGGTGCCACCGGGGAGCTGTTTTTT; CDR3aa: CSASEGATGELFF
len: 13; d_gene: -; v_gene: TRBV12-3/TRBV12-4; j_gene: TRBJ1-5; abundance: -; CDR3nt: TGTGCCAGCAGTTTTGTACCGGGGCAGCCCCAGCATTTT; CDR3aa: CASSFVPGQPQHF
len: 16; d_gene: -; v_gene: TRBV6-4; j_gene: TRBJ2-1; abundance: -; CDR3nt: TGTGCCAGCAGTGAAGAGGGGGGGAGCTCCTACAATGAGCAGTTCTTC; CDR3aa: CASSEEGGSSYNEQFF
len: 15; d_gene: TRBD2; v_gene: TRBV9; j_gene: TRBJ2-1; abundance: -; CDR3nt: TGTGCCAGCAGCGTAGTCGGCGGGAGGGGGAATGAGCAGTTCTTC; CDR3aa: CASSVVGGRGNEQFF
len: 14; d_gene: -; v_gene: TRBV2; j_gene: TRBJ1-6; abundance: -; CDR3nt: TGTGCCAGCATCTCGAACCCGGGGTACTCACCCCTCCACTTT; CDR3aa: CASISNPGYSPLHF
len: 16; d_gene: -; v_gene: TRBV7-9; j_gene: TRBJ1-4; abundance: -; CDR3nt: TGTGCCAGCAGCTTAGCCCGGGGTATGAATAATGAAAAACTGTTTTTT; CDR3aa: CASSLARGMNNEKLFF
len: 14; d_gene: -; v_gene: TRBV2; j_gene: TRBJ1-2; abundance: once; CDR3nt: TGTGCCAGCCAACTGCAGGGAATCAACTATGGCTACACCTTC; CDR3aa: CASQLQGINYGYTF
len: 10; d_gene: -; v_gene: TRBV24-1; j_gene: TRBJ1-1; abundance: -; CDR3nt: TGTGCCACCAGTGATTTTCCAGCTTTCTTT; CDR3aa: CATSDFPAFF